Listed below are T cell receptor beta chains from one sample, sequenced in a study of response to subunit inactivated influenza vaccine. From the RT-PCR reads, TCRdb called clonotypes with MiXCR, one entry per CDR3 protein. The sample contains 170,000 or so distinct CDR3 sequences, about 10% of which appear only once. The sequenced sample was CD8+ T cells sorted from PBMCs, obtained less than 30 months after vaccination. All receptors derive from a man aged 45-69 years who received an inactivated influenza vaccine. Both conserved end residues are part of each CDR3. A D gene is named only where the DNA matches it firmly. Part of the rows lack a size; the others show once, few, many or a class for expanded clones.

size: few
J: TRBJ2-7
D: TRBD1
V: TRBV4-3
CDR3: CASSQIGETGGPYEQYF
DNA: TGCGCCAGCAGCCAAATAGGAGAGACAGGGGGCCCCTACGAGCAGTACTTC

size: few
J: TRBJ2-5
D: .
V: TRBV4-2
CDR3: CASSQGAFAAPLAQYF
DNA: TGTGCCAGCAGCCAAGGGGCTTTCGCGGCCCCCTTAGCCCAGTACTTC

size: many
J: TRBJ2-7
D: .
V: TRBV5-1
CDR3: CASSLAFPDEQYF
DNA: TGCGCCAGCAGCTTGGCTTTTCCGGATGAGCAGTACTTC

size: .
J: TRBJ2-7
D: TRBD2
V: TRBV6-1
CDR3: CASSDDPSGSYEQYF
DNA: TGTGCCAGCAGTGATGACCCTAGCGGGAGCTACGAGCAGTACTTC

size: few
J: TRBJ1-1
D: .
V: TRBV7-9
CDR3: CAGGHPGTEAFF
DNA: TGTGCCGGGGGTCACCCCGGCACTGAAGCTTTCTTT

size: few
J: TRBJ2-1
D: .
V: TRBV4-2
CDR3: CASSQTDGNEQFF
DNA: TGTGCCAGCAGCCAAACCGACGGGAATGAGCAGTTCTTC

size: few
J: TRBJ1-5
D: .
V: TRBV5-5
CDR3: CASSLVGLNQPQHF
DNA: TGTGCCAGCAGCTTGGTCGGGTTGAATCAGCCCCAGCATTTT

size: few
J: TRBJ2-1
D: TRBD1
V: TRBV24-1
CDR3: CATSDGTGWNEQFF
DNA: TGTGCCACCAGTGATGGGACAGGGTGGAATGAGCAGTTCTTC

size: many
J: TRBJ2-1
D: .
V: TRBV3-1
CDR3: CASSQGSLLGDEQFF
DNA: TGTGCCAGCAGCCAAGGGTCGCTGCTTGGCGATGAGCAGTTCTTC

size: .
J: TRBJ1-1
D: .
V: TRBV9
CDR3: CASSVSGSYTGAFF
DNA: TGTGCCAGCAGCGTAAGTGGGTCCTACACTGGAGCTTTCTTT

size: .
J: TRBJ2-5
D: TRBD1
V: TRBV20-1
CDR3: CSASPTGEETQYF
DNA: TGCAGTGCTAGTCCGACAGGGGAAGAGACCCAGTACTTC